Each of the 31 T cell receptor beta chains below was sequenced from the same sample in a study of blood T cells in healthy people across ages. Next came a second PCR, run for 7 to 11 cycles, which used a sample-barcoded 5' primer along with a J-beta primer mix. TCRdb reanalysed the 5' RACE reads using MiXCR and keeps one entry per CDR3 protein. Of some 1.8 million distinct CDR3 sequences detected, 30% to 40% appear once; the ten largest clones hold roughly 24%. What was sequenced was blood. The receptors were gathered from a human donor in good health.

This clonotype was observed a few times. The CDR3 spells CASSSLAGHTDTQYF. CDR3 in DNA: TGTGCCAGCAGCTCTCTAGCGGGGCACACAGATACGCAGTATTTT. V gene TRBV7-9 combines with J gene TRBJ2-3, with 9 bases aligning to TRBD2. The CDR3 consists of 15 residues. The germline V gene has CDR1 SEHNR and CDR2 FQNEAQ (reference sequence). The V segment lost 4 bases and the J segment 2 bases; nucleotides outside the gene matches: 4.

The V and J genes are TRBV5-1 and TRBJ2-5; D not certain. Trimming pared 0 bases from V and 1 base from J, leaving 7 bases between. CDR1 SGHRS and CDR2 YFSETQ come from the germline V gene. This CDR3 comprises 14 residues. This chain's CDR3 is CASSLDLIQETQYF. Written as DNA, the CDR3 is TGCGCCAGCAGCTTGGACCTTATCCAAGAGACCCAGTACTTC.

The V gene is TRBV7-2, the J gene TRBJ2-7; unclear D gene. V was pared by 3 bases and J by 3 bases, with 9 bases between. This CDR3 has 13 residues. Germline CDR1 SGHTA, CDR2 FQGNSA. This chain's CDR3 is CASSFGRYYEQYF. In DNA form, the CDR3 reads TGTGCCAGCAGCTTTGGACGGTACTACGAGCAGTACTTC.

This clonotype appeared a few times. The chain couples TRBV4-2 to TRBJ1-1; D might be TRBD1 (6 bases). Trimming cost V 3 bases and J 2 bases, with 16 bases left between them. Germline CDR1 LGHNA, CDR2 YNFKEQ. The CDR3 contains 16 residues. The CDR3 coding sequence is TGTGCCAGCAGCCACACACCCGACAGGCGAAACACTGAAGCTTTCTTT. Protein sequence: CASSHTPDRRNTEAFF.

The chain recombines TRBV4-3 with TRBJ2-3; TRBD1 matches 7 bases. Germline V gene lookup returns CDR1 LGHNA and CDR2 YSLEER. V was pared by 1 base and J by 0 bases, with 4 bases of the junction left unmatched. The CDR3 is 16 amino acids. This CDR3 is CASSQVPGGSTDTQYF. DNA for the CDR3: TGCGCCAGCAGCCAAGTTCCAGGGGGTAGCACAGATACGCAGTATTTT.

The CDR3, as DNA: TGCAGTGCTAGAGATATCGCTAGCGGGGCGAAAGAGACCCAGTACTTC. It specifies CSARDIASGAKETQYF. V is TRBV20-1 and J is TRBJ2-5; the match to TRBD2 covers 9 bases. The V segment lost 0 bases and the J segment 3 bases; nucleotides outside the gene matches: 8. The CDR3 runs 16 residues. The germline V gene encodes CDR1 DFQATT and CDR2 SNEGSKA (reference sequence).

This CDR3 reads CASSIEAGVPYNEQFF. The CDR3 nucleotides are TGTGCCAGCAGCATCGAAGCGGGGGTCCCCTACAATGAGCAGTTCTTC. This rearrangement joins TRBV7-8 to TRBJ2-1, with 8 bases lining up with TRBD2. CDR3 length: 16 residues. Losses at the gene ends were 5 bases for V and 2 bases for J; bases not matched to a gene: 8. The germline CDR1 and CDR2 sequences are SGHVS and FQNEAQ.

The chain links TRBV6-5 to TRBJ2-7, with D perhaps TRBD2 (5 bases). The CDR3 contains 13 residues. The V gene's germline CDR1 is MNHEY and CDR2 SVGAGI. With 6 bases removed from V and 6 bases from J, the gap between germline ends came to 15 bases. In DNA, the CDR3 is TGTGCCAGCAGCCGGAATACAGAGGGCGAGCAGTACTTC. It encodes CASSRNTEGEQYF.

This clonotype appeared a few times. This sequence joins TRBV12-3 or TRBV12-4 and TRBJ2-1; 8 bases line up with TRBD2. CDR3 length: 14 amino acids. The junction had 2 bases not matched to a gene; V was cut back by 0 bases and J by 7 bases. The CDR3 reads CASSLAIAGNEQFF. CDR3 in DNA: TGTGCCAGCAGTTTAGCGATAGCGGGGAATGAGCAGTTCTTC.

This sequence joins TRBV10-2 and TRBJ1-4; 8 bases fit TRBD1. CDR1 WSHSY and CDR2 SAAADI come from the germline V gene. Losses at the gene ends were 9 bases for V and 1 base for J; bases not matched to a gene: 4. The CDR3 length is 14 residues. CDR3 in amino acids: CASRGTGTNEKLFF. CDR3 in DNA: TGCGCCAGTCGCGGGACAGGAACTAATGAAAAACTGTTTTTT.

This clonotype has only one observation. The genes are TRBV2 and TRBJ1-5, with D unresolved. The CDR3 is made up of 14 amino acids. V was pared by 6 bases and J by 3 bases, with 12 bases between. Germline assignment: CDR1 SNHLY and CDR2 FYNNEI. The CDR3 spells CASRFDINNQPQHF. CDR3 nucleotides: TGTGCCAGCAGATTCGACATCAACAATCAGCCCCAGCATTTT.

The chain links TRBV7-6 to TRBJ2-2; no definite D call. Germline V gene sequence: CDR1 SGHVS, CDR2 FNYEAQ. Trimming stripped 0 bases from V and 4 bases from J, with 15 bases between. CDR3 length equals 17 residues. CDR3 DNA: TGTGCCAGCAGCTTAGCAACCGCAGGTCCGACCACCGGGGAGCTGTTTTTT. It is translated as CASSLATAGPTTGELFF.

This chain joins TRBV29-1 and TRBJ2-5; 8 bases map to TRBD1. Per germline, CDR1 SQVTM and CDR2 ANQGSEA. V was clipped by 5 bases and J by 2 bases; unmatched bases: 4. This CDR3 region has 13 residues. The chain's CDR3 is CSVRRDRQETQYF. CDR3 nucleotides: TGCAGCGTTCGCCGGGACAGGCAAGAGACCCAGTACTTC.

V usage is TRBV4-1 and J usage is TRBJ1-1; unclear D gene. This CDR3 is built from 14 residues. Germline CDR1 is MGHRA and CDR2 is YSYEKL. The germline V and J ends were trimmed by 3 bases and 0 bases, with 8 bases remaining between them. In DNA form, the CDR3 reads TGCGCCAGCAGCCACCTCGGAATGAACACTGAAGCTTTCTTT. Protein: CASSHLGMNTEAFF.

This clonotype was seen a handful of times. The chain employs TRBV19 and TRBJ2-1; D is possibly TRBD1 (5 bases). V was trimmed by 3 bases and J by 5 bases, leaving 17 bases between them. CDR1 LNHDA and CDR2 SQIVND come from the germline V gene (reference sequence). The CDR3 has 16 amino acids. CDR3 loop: CASSISRRQNNNEQFF. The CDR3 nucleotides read TGTGCCAGTAGTATTAGCAGGAGACAGAATAACAATGAGCAGTTCTTC. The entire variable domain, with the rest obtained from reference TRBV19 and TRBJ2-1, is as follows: DGGITQSPKYLFRKEGQNVTLSCEQNLNHDAMYWYRQDPGQGLRLIYYSQIVNDFQKGDIAEGYSVSREKKESFPLTVTSAQKNPTAFYLCASSISRRQNNNEQFFGPGTRLTVL.

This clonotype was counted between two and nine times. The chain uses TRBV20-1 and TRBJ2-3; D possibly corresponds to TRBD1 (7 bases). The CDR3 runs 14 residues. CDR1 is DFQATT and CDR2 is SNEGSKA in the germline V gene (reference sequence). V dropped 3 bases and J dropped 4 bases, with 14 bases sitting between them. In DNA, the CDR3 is TGCAGTGCTAGTTCAGGGGGGCGGGCAGATACGCAGTATTTT. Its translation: CSASSGGRADTQYF.

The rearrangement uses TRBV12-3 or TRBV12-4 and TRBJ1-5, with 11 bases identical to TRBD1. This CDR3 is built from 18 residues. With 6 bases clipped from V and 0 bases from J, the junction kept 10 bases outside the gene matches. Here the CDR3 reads CASSRDRGDRYSNQPQHF. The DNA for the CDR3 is TGTGCCAGCAGCCGGGACAGGGGGGATCGGTATAGCAATCAGCCCCAGCATTTT.

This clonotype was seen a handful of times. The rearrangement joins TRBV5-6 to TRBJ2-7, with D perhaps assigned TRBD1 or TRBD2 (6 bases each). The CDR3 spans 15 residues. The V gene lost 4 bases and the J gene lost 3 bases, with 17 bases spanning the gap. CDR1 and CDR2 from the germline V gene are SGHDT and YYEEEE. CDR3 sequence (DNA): TGTGCCAGCAGCCAAATGGGTGGGGGGCTCTACGAGCAGTACTTC. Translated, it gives CASSQMGGGLYEQYF.

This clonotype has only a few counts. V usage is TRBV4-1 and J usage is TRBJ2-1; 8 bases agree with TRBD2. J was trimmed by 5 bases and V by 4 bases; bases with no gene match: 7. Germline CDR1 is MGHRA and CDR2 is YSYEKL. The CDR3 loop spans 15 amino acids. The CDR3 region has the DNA TGCGCCAGCAGCCGGGGGAGTAGCGGGAACAATGAGCAGTTCTTC. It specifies CASSRGSSGNNEQFF.

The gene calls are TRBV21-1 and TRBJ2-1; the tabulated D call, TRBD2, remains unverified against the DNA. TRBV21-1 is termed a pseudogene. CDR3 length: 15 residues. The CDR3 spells CASRGGQGLNNEQFF. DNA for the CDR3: TGTGCCAGCAGGGGGGGGCAGGGCCTCAACAATGAGCAGTTCTTC.

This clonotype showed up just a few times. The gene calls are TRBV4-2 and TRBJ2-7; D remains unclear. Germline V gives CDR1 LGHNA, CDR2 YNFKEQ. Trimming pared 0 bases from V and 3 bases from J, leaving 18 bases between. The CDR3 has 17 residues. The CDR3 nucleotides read TGTGCCAGCAGCCAAGAGGGCCTGGATCGGGCAAACTACGAGCAGTACTTC. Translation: CASSQEGLDRANYEQYF.

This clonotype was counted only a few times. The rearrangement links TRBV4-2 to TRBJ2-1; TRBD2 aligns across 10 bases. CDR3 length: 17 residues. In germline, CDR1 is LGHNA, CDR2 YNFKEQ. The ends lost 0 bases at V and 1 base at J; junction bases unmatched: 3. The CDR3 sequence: CASSQESGGVSYNEQFF. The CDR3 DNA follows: TGTGCCAGCAGCCAAGAGAGCGGGGGGGTGTCCTACAATGAGCAGTTCTTC.

DNA for the CDR3: TGCAGCGTTGGGACCGCCAGGTTCTATGGCTACACCTTC. Residues: CSVGTARFYGYTF. This chain connects TRBV29-1 to TRBJ1-2, with D unresolved. The V gene lost 4 bases and the J gene lost 4 bases, with 13 bases spanning the gap. The CDR3 spans 13 residues. The germline gives CDR1 SQVTM, CDR2 ANQGSEA.

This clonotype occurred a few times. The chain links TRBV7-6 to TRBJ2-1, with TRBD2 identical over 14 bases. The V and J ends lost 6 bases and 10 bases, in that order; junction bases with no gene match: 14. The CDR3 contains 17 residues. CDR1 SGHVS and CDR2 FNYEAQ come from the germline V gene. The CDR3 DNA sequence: TGTGCCAGCAGACTGACTAGCGGGGGGGTCTTCACCGCCGAGCAGTTCTTC. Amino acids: CASRLTSGGVFTAEQFF.

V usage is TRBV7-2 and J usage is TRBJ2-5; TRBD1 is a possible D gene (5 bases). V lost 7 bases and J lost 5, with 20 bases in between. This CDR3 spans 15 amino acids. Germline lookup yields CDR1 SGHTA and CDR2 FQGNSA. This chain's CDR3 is CASNLRGGAVETQYF. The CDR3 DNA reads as TGTGCCAGCAACCTTAGGGGTGGCGCGGTTGAGACCCAGTACTTC.

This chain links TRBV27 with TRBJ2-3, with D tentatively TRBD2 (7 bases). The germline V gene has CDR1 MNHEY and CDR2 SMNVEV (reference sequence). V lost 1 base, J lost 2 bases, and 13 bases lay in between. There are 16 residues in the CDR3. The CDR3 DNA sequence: TGTGCCAGCAGTTTATTAAGGCGGGGGCACACAGATACGCAGTATTTT. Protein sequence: CASSLLRRGHTDTQYF.

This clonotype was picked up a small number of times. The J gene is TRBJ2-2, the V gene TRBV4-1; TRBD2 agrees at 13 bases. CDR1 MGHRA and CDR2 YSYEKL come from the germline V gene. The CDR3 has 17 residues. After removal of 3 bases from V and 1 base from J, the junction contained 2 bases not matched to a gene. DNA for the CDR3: TGCGCCAGCAGCCATACTAGCGGGGGGGTGAACACCGGGGAGCTGTTTTTT. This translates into CASSHTSGGVNTGELFF.

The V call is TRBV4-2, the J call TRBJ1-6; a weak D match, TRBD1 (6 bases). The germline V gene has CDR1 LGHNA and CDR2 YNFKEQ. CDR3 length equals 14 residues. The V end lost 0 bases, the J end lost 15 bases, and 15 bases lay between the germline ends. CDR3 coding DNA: TGTGCCAGCAGCCAAGATGGGGGGGCAAGGGGCCTCCACTTT. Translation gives CASSQDGGARGLHF.

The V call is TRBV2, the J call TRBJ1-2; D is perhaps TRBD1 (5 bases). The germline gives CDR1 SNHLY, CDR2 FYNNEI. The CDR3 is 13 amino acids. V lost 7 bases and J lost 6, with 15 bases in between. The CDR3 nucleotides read TGTGCCAGCACCACACAGGCTGGGGATGGCTACACCTTC. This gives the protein CASTTQAGDGYTF.

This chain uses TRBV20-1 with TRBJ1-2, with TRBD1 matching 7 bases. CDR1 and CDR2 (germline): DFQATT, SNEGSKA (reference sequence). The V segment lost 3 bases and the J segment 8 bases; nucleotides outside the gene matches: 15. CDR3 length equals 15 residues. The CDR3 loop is CSARKADRLTLGYTF. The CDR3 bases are TGCAGTGCTAGGAAGGCGGACAGGTTAACTTTGGGCTACACCTTC.

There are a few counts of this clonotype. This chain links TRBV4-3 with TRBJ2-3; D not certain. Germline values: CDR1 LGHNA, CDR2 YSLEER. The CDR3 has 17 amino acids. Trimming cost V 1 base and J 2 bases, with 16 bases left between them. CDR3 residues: CASSQGPGIGLTDTQYF. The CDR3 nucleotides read TGCGCCAGCAGCCAAGGCCCGGGTATCGGGCTCACAGATACGCAGTATTTT.